Sequencing of this T cell receptor beta chain was carried out in a study of T-cell memory formation after mild COVID-19. Turning to the study itself: Largely, TCR clusters stayed within a single donor.

The table lists this clonotype with a few counts. Germline trimming cut 6 bases from V and 4 bases from J; bases unmatched to any gene: 8. The length of the CDR3 is 14 residues. CDR1 is LGHNA and CDR2 is YNFKEQ in the germline V gene. TCRdb recomputed calls from the 5' RACE reads with MiXCR, one row per CDR3 protein. The sample contains 450,000 or so distinct CDR3 sequences, roughly 20% of which appear only once. The clonotype was recovered from an adult woman who had mild COVID-19 (a few samples of this study predate the infection). Cell type and time point are not known. The specimen sequenced was PBMCs or a T cell subset sorted from them (not recorded which). The chain couples TRBV4-2 to TRBJ1-1; TRBD1 matches 7 bases. In DNA, the CDR3 is TGTGCCAGCAGGCTAACAGGGGCCGGCACTGAAGCTTTCTTT. Protein: CASRLTGAGTEAFF.